This T cell receptor (beta chain) was captured by sequencing in a study of beta chain features in type 1 diabetes. General study results and limits: Still unanswered here is whether HLA type influences TCRB rearrangement.

Since all of the isolated RNA was reverse transcribed, expressed TCRB transcripts were what got sequenced. Profiling relied on immunoSEQ multiplex PCR, and the TCRdb table lists in-frame clones only, not all of them. The sample includes roughly 300,000 clones, 8% of them seen just once. Concerning this clone itself: Its specificity is not known.

Germline V gives CDR1 LGHNA, CDR2 YNFKEQ. The germline V and J ends were trimmed by 1 base and 6 bases, with 20 bases remaining between them. The CDR3 contains 17 residues. The sample was central memory CD4+ T cells from blood. This chain uses TRBV4-2 with TRBJ2-3; D gene uncertain. The receptor was isolated from a woman in her late teens or twenties in good health. The CDR3 nucleotides are TGTGCCAGCAGCCAAGCCTGGGCAGGTGGAGTTGGCGATACGCAGTATTTT. Translation: CASSQAWAGGVGDTQYF.